These 5 T cell receptor beta chains were all obtained from the same sample, sequenced in a study of T cell repertoires in cytomegalovirus infection. Using its own MiXCR run on the reads, TCRdb lists one record per CDR3 protein. This table holds about 300,000 distinct CDR3 sequences, about a tenth found once. Specimen: PBMCs. The receptors shown here come from a human donor in good health (CMV status not recorded). Some clones in this sample may be carry-over from other donors' samples.

This clonotype was detected ten times or more. V usage is TRBV12-3 or TRBV12-4 and J usage is TRBJ2-2; 8 positions agree with TRBD1. There are 16 residues in the CDR3. With V trimmed by 5 bases and J by 2 bases, 7 bases remained unmatched. CDR3 sequence (DNA): TGTGCCAGCAGTCCGGGACAGGAGCTCAACACCGGGGAGCTGTTTTTT. This translates into CASSPGQELNTGELFF.

This clonotype occurred many times. The chain is built from TRBV7-9 and TRBJ1-1; D not resolved. V was trimmed by 6 bases and J by 2 bases, leaving 13 bases between them. The CDR3 extends over 14 amino acids. Germline-derived CDR1 and CDR2 are SEHNR and FQNEAQ (reference sequence). The CDR3 DNA reads TGTGCCAGCAGACAACAGCAGGCAAACACTGAAGCTTTCTTT. Translation: CASRQQQANTEAFF.

The chain links TRBV27 to TRBJ1-6; D is uncertain. The V end lost 2 bases, the J end lost 7 bases, and 12 bases lay between the germline ends. This CDR3 has 15 residues. CDR1 and CDR2 from the germline V gene are MNHEY and SMNVEV (reference sequence). In DNA form, the CDR3 reads TGTGCCAGCAGTTTACAGGAATATTCAAATTCACCCCTCCACTTT. Amino acid sequence: CASSLQEYSNSPLHF.

This clonotype occurred once. It may be a read error: a sequence one base away is much more abundant. The chain uses TRBV12-3 or TRBV12-4 and TRBJ1-5; unclear D gene. The CDR3 covers 14 residues. As DNA, the CDR3 is TGTGCCAGCAGTTTATCGGGGAGTCTTCAGCCCGAGCATTTT. Amino acids: CASSLSGSLQPEHF.

This clonotype came up many times. The chain has TRBV6-2 or TRBV6-3 and TRBJ2-1; TRBD2 matches 9 bases. Germline CDR1 MNHEY, CDR2 SVGEGT. The CDR3 contains 15 residues. V lost 4 bases and J lost 2; bases outside the gene matches: 3. The CDR3 DNA sequence: TGTGCCAGCAGTTTTTTAGCGGGGGCCTACAATGAGCAGTTCTTC. It yields the protein CASSFLAGAYNEQFF.